A selection of T cell receptor beta chains follows, all from one sample in a study of blood T cell repertoires in COVID-19. The repertoire was sequenced with immunoSEQ multiplex PCR; TCRdb's copy has only in-frame clones and lacks some. The table includes about 200,000 clones, 86% detected once. The specimen sequenced was peripheral blood. These receptors all come from a young man who had recovered from COVID-19. Both conserved end residues are part of each CDR3. A D gene is named only where the DNA matches it firmly. The size of a clone is reported for some rows only, either as once, few or many, or as a class for expanded clones.

v_call	j_call	d_call	clone_size	cdr3_nt	cdr3_aa
TRBV6-5	TRBJ2-7	NA	NA	TGTGCCAGCAGTAACCAGGGGTTACACGAGCAGTACTTC	CASSNQGLHEQYF
TRBV14	TRBJ1-1	TRBD1	NA	TGTGCCAGCAGCCCCCCAGGGGGCGACACTGAAGCTTTCTTT	CASSPPGGDTEAFF
TRBV28	TRBJ1-1	TRBD1	NA	TGTGCCAGCAGCCCAATAAACAGGGGCGGAAACACTGAAGCTTTCTTT	CASSPINRGGNTEAFF
TRBV5-1	TRBJ2-2	TRBD1	NA	TGCGCCAGCAGCTTTCGGGACAGAGTTAACACCGGGGAGCTGTTTTTT	CASSFRDRVNTGELFF
TRBV2	TRBJ2-7	NA	NA	TGTGCCAGCACCGTAAGGAGCCGCACCCCCTCCTACGAGCAGTACTTC	CASTVRSRTPSYEQYF
TRBV20-1	TRBJ2-5	TRBD2	NA	TGCAGTGCTAGTTCGGGGGGGCATCCAGGGACCCAGTACTTC	CSASSGGHPGTQYF
TRBV11-2	TRBJ2-7	TRBD1	NA	TGTGCCAGCAGCCTCGACAGGGACGAGCAGTACTTC	CASSLDRDEQYF
TRBV30	TRBJ2-6	TRBD1	NA	TGTGCCTGGAGGAAAGGGGGACAGTCCATATCTGGGGCCAACGTCCTGACTTTC	CAWRKGGQSISGANVLTF
TRBV10-1	TRBJ2-7	TRBD1	NA	TGCGCCAGCAGCCGGACAGGACCACCCTACGAGCAGTACTTC	CASSRTGPPYEQYF
TRBV24-1	TRBJ2-3	NA	NA	TGTGCCACCAGTCAGGGTCCCACAGATACGCAGTATTTT	CATSQGPTDTQYF
TRBV12-3/TRBV12-4	TRBJ1-2	NA	once	TGTGCCAGCACCGGGGGAATACGTAGAGGCTACACCTTC	CASTGGIRRGYTF
TRBV10-2	TRBJ1-1	NA	NA	TGCGCCAGCACCCCCTCTGGAGTGAACACTGAAGCTTTCTTT	CASTPSGVNTEAFF
TRBV7-9	TRBJ1-2	NA	few	TGTGCCAGCAGCTTAGTCAAGGGGGAAGCCTATGGCTACACCTTC	CASSLVKGEAYGYTF
TRBV13	TRBJ2-3	TRBD2	NA	TGTGCCAGCAGCACACTAGCGGGGACCACGGATACGCAGTATTTT	CASSTLAGTTDTQYF
TRBV10-2	TRBJ1-6	TRBD1	few	TGCGCCAGCAGGACAGGGGATAATTCACCCCTCCACTTT	CASRTGDNSPLHF
TRBV6-4	TRBJ1-5	NA	NA	TGTGCCAGCACTAACAGGGATCCGGGCAATCAGCCCCAGCATTTT	CASTNRDPGNQPQHF
TRBV19	TRBJ1-4	NA	NA	TGTGCCAGTAGCCAGACCCCGGAGGAAAAACTGTTTTTT	CASSQTPEEKLFF
TRBV4-3	TRBJ2-7	NA	NA	TGCGCCAGCAGCCCCAGGGGCGGAAACTGGGAGCAGTACTTC	CASSPRGGNWEQYF
TRBV5-1	TRBJ1-6	NA	NA	TGCGCCAGCAGTGACAGGACTAATTCACCCCTCCACTTT	CASSDRTNSPLHF
TRBV6-5	TRBJ2-5	TRBD1	NA	TGTGCCAGTTGGGACAGGGGGCTTGGGACCCAGTACTTC	CASWDRGLGTQYF
TRBV7-2	TRBJ1-2	NA	NA	TGTGCCAGCAGCCCCCAGGGGTTGGAGGGCTACACCTTC	CASSPQGLEGYTF
TRBV2	TRBJ1-2	NA	NA	TGTGCCAGCAGTGACCCCAGGGCGTGGGGCTATGGCTACACCTTC	CASSDPRAWGYGYTF
TRBV6-5	TRBJ1-2	TRBD1	NA	TGTGCCAGCAGGGATACGACAGGGGTAGGCTACACCTTC	CASRDTTGVGYTF
TRBV6-5	TRBJ2-7	NA	NA	TGTGCCAGCAGTTCCCCAGAGACACGATCCTACGAGCAGTACTTC	CASSSPETRSYEQYF
TRBV11-2	TRBJ2-1	NA	NA	TGTGCCAGCAGCTTGGGCGGACAAATCAATGAGCAGTTCTTC	CASSLGGQINEQFF
TRBV20-1	TRBJ1-4	NA	NA	TGCAGTGCTTGGGCTGAAAAACTGTTTTTT	CSAWAEKLFF